This is a list of T cell receptor beta chains from one sample in a study of technical replicates of blood from a handful of donors. Profiling relied on immunoSEQ multiplex PCR, and the TCRdb table lists in-frame clones only, not all of them. The repertoire holds 85,000 to 100,000 clones, almost 96% seen once, with around 0.22% in the top ten. The sequenced sample was T cells isolated from PBMCs. The receptors were sampled from a human donor in good health. The CDR3 runs from the conserved cysteine through the conserved F or W. D genes are given only for firm matches. The size of a clone is reported for some rows only, either as once, few or many, or as a class for expanded clones.

20	TRBJ2-7	TRBD2	NA	TRBV29-1	TGCAGCGTTGAAGACCTCAAAGGCGGACTAGCGGGAGACGGAGAGTACGAGCAGTACTTC	CSVEDLKGGLAGDGEYEQYF
19	TRBJ2-5	TRBD2	NA	TRBV4-2	TGTGCCAGCAGCCGACTTTATTCTAGCGGGGAGGGTGCAGAGGAGACCCAGTACTTC	CASSRLYSSGEGAEETQYF
13	TRBJ1-1	NA	NA	TRBV6-1	TGTGCCAGCAGTCTGGACAGGAACACTGAAGCTTTCTTT	CASSLDRNTEAFF
17	TRBJ2-5	TRBD2	NA	TRBV7-6	TGTGCCAGCAGCTTATACCCAACTAGCGGGTCTAAAGAGACCCAGTACTTC	CASSLYPTSGSKETQYF
14	TRBJ2-5	TRBD2	NA	TRBV5-1	TGCGCCAGCAGCGCACTAGCGGGGGGAGAGACCCAGTACTTC	CASSALAGGETQYF
14	TRBJ2-2	NA	NA	TRBV9	TGTGCCAGCAGCGTAGGTAGCAGCACCGGGGAGCTGTTTTTT	CASSVGSSTGELFF
14	TRBJ1-4	TRBD1	NA	TRBV25-1	TGTGCCAGCAGTGAACCAGGGGGAGGCGAAAAACTGTTTTTT	CASSEPGGGEKLFF
14	TRBJ1-1	TRBD1	NA	TRBV5-6	TGTGCCAGCAGCGGGGGACAGGGGGCGCGGGAAGCTTTCTTT	CASSGGQGAREAFF
13	TRBJ2-7	NA	NA	TRBV4-1	TGCGCCAGCAGCGCAGGGGGGTCCTACGAGCAGTACTTC	CASSAGGSYEQYF
13	TRBJ2-1	NA	NA	TRBV21-1	TGTGCCAGCAGCAAACGCGGCCACAATGAGCAGTTCTTC	CASSKRGHNEQFF
17	TRBJ2-1	TRBD2	NA	TRBV7-9	TGTGCCAGCAGCTTAGGAGACCTAGCGGGAGGGGTGAATGAGCAGTTCTTC	CASSLGDLAGGVNEQFF
14	TRBJ1-6	NA	NA	TRBV19	TGTGCCAGTGGGGGGAATATCCATAATTCACCCCTCCACTTT	CASGGNIHNSPLHF
18	TRBJ1-4	NA	NA	TRBV21-1	TGTGCCAGCAGCAAAGATCACCAGAGCTCGGCAACTAATGAAAAACTGCTTTTT	CASSKDHQSSATNEKLLF
12	TRBJ1-2	NA	NA	TRBV5-1	TGCGCCAGCAGCTTGCGGGGAAATGGCTACACCTTC	CASSLRGNGYTF
14	TRBJ1-5	NA	NA	TRBV5-1	TGCGCCAGCAGCTTGGGTGACTACAATCAGCCCCAGCATTTT	CASSLGDYNQPQHF
15	TRBJ2-3	NA	NA	TRBV18	TGTGCCAGCTCACCCGACAGGCATAGCACAGATACGCAGTATTTT	CASSPDRHSTDTQYF
14	TRBJ2-1	NA	NA	TRBV13	TGTGCCAGCATGGGCGCCCCAATAGGTAGGGAGCAGTTCTTC	CASMGAPIGREQFF
13	TRBJ1-1	TRBD1	NA	TRBV29-1	TGCAGCGTCCGGGACAGGGGAGGCACTGAAGCTTTCTTT	CSVRDRGGTEAFF
16	TRBJ2-3	TRBD2	NA	TRBV5-4	TGTGCCAGCAGCGTGAGACTAGCGGGGGGCACAGATACGCAGTATTTT	CASSVRLAGGTDTQYF
17	TRBJ1-3	TRBD1	NA	TRBV30	TGTGCCTCCCGGGACAGGGGCCGAGGAAGCTCTGGAAACACCATATATTTT	CASRDRGRGSSGNTIYF
13	TRBJ2-1	NA	NA	TRBV10-3	TGTGCGTCGTTTGGAGGGTCCTACAATGAGCAGTTCTTC	CASFGGSYNEQFF
15	TRBJ1-2	NA	NA	TRBV4-1	TGCGCCAGCAGCCAACTCAGGTTGGTTAACTATGGCTACACCTTC	CASSQLRLVNYGYTF
15	TRBJ2-5	NA	NA	TRBV11-1	TGTGCCAGCAGCGTACTACCCCAACCTCAAGAGACCCAGTACTTC	CASSVLPQPQETQYF
15	TRBJ2-2	NA	NA	TRBV15	TGTGCCACCAGCAGGACACCGCCTAACACCGGGGAGCTGTTTTTT	CATSRTPPNTGELFF
18	TRBJ2-4	TRBD1	NA	TRBV11-3	TGTGCCAGCAGCTTAGAGGCGCAGGGACAGGGGGCCAAAAACATTCAGTACTTC	CASSLEAQGQGAKNIQYF
15	TRBJ1-1	TRBD1	NA	TRBV5-4	TGTGCCAGCAGCAGAGACGACAGGGCGAACACTGAAGCTTTCTTT	CASSRDDRANTEAFF
14	TRBJ2-2	NA	NA	TRBV5-1	TGCGCCAGCAGCGTTGGGGAGTACACCGGGGAGCTGTTTTTT	CASSVGEYTGELFF
13	TRBJ1-1	TRBD1	NA	TRBV4-1	TGCGCCAGCAGACAGGGGGTGAACACTGAAGCTTTCTTT	CASRQGVNTEAFF
16	TRBJ2-1	NA	NA	TRBV6-1	TGTGCCAGCAGTGGGGGGCGGGCTAAGGGGAGAAATGAGCAGTTCTTC	CASSGGRAKGRNEQFF
16	TRBJ2-1	NA	NA	TRBV7-8	TGTGCCAGCAGTAACTACATAGGGGTGGGTTACAATGAGCAGTTCTTC	CASSNYIGVGYNEQFF
13	TRBJ1-2	TRBD1	NA	TRBV7-2	TGTGCCAGCAGCTTGGACAGGGGGCGCGGCTACACCTTC	CASSLDRGRGYTF
16	TRBJ2-2	NA	NA	TRBV11-3	TGTGCCAGCAGCTTACTCCGGACTGCGAACACCGGGGAGCTGTTTTTT	CASSLLRTANTGELFF
15	TRBJ1-3	NA	NA	TRBV19	TGTGCCAGTAGGGGGACGGGAGTCTCTGGAAACACCATATATTTT	CASRGTGVSGNTIYF
15	TRBJ2-5	NA	NA	TRBV5-1	TGCGCCAGCAGCTTGGAATGGGGCAACCAAGAGACCCAGTACTTC	CASSLEWGNQETQYF
15	TRBJ2-7	TRBD2	NA	TRBV5-1	TGCGCCAGCAGCTTGGACGGGGGGAGCTCCTACGAGCAGTACTTC	CASSLDGGSSYEQYF
14	TRBJ2-7	NA	NA	TRBV6-1	TGTGCCAGCCCCCCGGCCAGGGCCCCCTACGAGCAGTACTTC	CASPPARAPYEQYF
15	TRBJ2-1	TRBD2	NA	TRBV10-1	TGCGCCAGCAGTGAGACGGGGGGCTCCTACAATGAGCAGTTCTTC	CASSETGGSYNEQFF
12	TRBJ2-7	NA	NA	TRBV4-1	TGCGCCAGCAGCCAAGTAGGGAGGGAGCAGTACTTC	CASSQVGREQYF
16	TRBJ2-7	TRBD2	NA	TRBV5-1	TGCGCCAGCAGCGTCTACGGGACTAGCGGCGCCTACGAGCAGTACTTC	CASSVYGTSGAYEQYF
15	TRBJ1-1	NA	NA	TRBV2	TGTGCCAGCATTCAGTCTTGGGGCTCGGGCACTGAAGCTTTCTTT	CASIQSWGSGTEAFF
11	TRBJ1-1	TRBD1	few	TRBV29-1	TGCAGCGGGGACAGGGGTACTGAAGCTTTCTTT	CSGDRGTEAFF
16	TRBJ2-5	TRBD1	NA	TRBV27	TGTGCCAGCAGTTTATCAGGACAGGGGAGGCAAGAGACCCAGTACTTC	CASSLSGQGRQETQYF
14	TRBJ2-6	TRBD1	NA	TRBV29-1	TGCAGCGTTTCGGACAGGCTTGGGGCCAACGTCCTGACTTTC	CSVSDRLGANVLTF
17	TRBJ2-3	NA	NA	TRBV4-2	TGTGCCAGCAGCCAAGATCCCCCAGGTGGCGGCACAGATACGCAGTATTTT	CASSQDPPGGGTDTQYF
13	TRBJ2-1	NA	NA	TRBV4-1	TGCGCCAGCAGCCAGCAACAGGGCTATGAGCAGTTCTTC	CASSQQQGYEQFF